The clone carrying this T cell receptor (beta chain) was seen a few times. From germline, CDR1 is LGHNT and CDR2 FRNRAP. With 2 bases clipped from V and 4 bases from J, the junction kept 7 bases outside the gene matches. The CDR3 length is 16 residues. This entry is derived from a study of blood T cell repertoires in COVID-19. Sequenced by immunoSEQ multiplex PCR; TCRdb stores in-frame clones only, minus some. Of some 200,000 clones in the sample, 80% to 90% were seen once. The rearrangement uses TRBV12-5 and TRBJ1-5; 8 bases align to TRBD1. Sample: peripheral blood. The sequence came from a man between 18 and 35 years old with active or convalescent COVID-19. The CDR3 loop is CASGLPRRDRNQPQHF. The DNA of the CDR3 is TGTGCTAGTGGTTTGCCCCGCCGGGACAGGAATCAGCCCCAGCATTTT.